A selection of T cell receptor beta chains follows, all from one sample in a study of CD8 T cells in ankylosing spondylitis. TCRdb re-derived calls from the 5' RACE reads in MiXCR, one entry per CDR3 protein. The sample has 390,000 or so distinct CDR3 sequences; under 25% are singletons. The sample comprised blood, either unsorted or a sorted T cell fraction (not recorded which). The receptors originated from a male donor with ankylosing spondylitis. Each CDR3 is given with its conserved first and last residue. D genes are given only for firm matches. Some rows mark clone size as missing; the rest say once, few, many or name a class of expanded clone.

D gene: .; CDR3 length: 13; J gene: TRBJ1-1; V gene: TRBV7-9; clone size: many; CDR3 DNA: TGTGCCAGCAGCCCAAAGGGCCCCCATGAAGCTTTCTTT; CDR3 protein: CASSPKGPHEAFF
D gene: TRBD2; CDR3 length: 16; J gene: TRBJ2-1; V gene: TRBV11-2; clone size: .; CDR3 DNA: TGTGCCAGCAGCCGAACCCGGGAGGCTCGGGTACGCGAGCAGTTCTTC; CDR3 protein: CASSRTREARVREQFF
D gene: TRBD2; CDR3 length: 16; J gene: TRBJ2-1; V gene: TRBV6-1; clone size: few; CDR3 DNA: TGTGCCAGCACTCCCTGGACTAGCGGAGGCGACAATGAGCAGTTCTTC; CDR3 protein: CASTPWTSGGDNEQFF
D gene: TRBD2; CDR3 length: 15; J gene: TRBJ2-3; V gene: TRBV7-3; clone size: .; CDR3 DNA: TGTGCCAGCAGCTTTGGACTAGCGCAAACAGATACGCAGTATTTT; CDR3 protein: CASSFGLAQTDTQYF
D gene: TRBD1; CDR3 length: 16; J gene: TRBJ2-3; V gene: TRBV7-9; clone size: .; CDR3 DNA: TGTGCCAGCAGCTTAGCGAGGGACAGGGACACAGATACGCAGTATTTT; CDR3 protein: CASSLARDRDTDTQYF
D gene: .; CDR3 length: 15; J gene: TRBJ2-3; V gene: TRBV6-5; clone size: .; CDR3 DNA: TGTGCCAGCAGTTACAGGCCTGCTAGCACAGATACGCAGTATTTT; CDR3 protein: CASSYRPASTDTQYF
D gene: .; CDR3 length: 16; J gene: TRBJ1-2; V gene: TRBV6-1; clone size: .; CDR3 DNA: TGTGCCAGCACTCGCTTCCAGGACAAGAAGGACTATGGCTACACCTTC; CDR3 protein: CASTRFQDKKDYGYTF
D gene: TRBD1; CDR3 length: 13; J gene: TRBJ2-5; V gene: TRBV29-1; clone size: few; CDR3 DNA: TGCAGCGTTGCGCAGGGGGCACAAGAGACCCAGTACTTC; CDR3 protein: CSVAQGAQETQYF
D gene: TRBD2; CDR3 length: 15; J gene: TRBJ2-7; V gene: TRBV10-3; clone size: .; CDR3 DNA: TGTGCCATCAGTGAGTGGGGACTAGCGGGAGTCGAGCAGTACTTC; CDR3 protein: CAISEWGLAGVEQYF
D gene: .; CDR3 length: 15; J gene: TRBJ1-1; V gene: TRBV3-1; clone size: .; CDR3 DNA: TGTGCCAGCAGCCTTCGGGCTCAAATGAACACTGAAGCTTTCTTT; CDR3 protein: CASSLRAQMNTEAFF
D gene: .; CDR3 length: 13; J gene: TRBJ2-2; V gene: TRBV12-3/TRBV12-4; clone size: .; CDR3 DNA: TGTGCCAGCAGTTTGATGAGCACCGGGGAGCTGTTTTTT; CDR3 protein: CASSLMSTGELFF
D gene: .; CDR3 length: 13; J gene: TRBJ2-5; V gene: TRBV20-1; clone size: .; CDR3 DNA: TGCAGTGCTAGTGGACCTAGAGGGGAGACCCAGTACTTC; CDR3 protein: CSASGPRGETQYF
D gene: .; CDR3 length: 17; J gene: TRBJ2-6; V gene: TRBV18; clone size: few; CDR3 DNA: TGTGCCAGCTCGGTGGTTAGCGGCTACTCTGGGGCCAACGTCCTGACTTTC; CDR3 protein: CASSVVSGYSGANVLTF
D gene: TRBD2; CDR3 length: 16; J gene: TRBJ2-3; V gene: TRBV25-1; clone size: few; CDR3 DNA: TGTGCCAGCAGTGGGGGGACTAGCGGAACAACAGATACGCAGTATTTT; CDR3 protein: CASSGGTSGTTDTQYF
D gene: TRBD2; CDR3 length: 16; J gene: TRBJ2-2; V gene: TRBV3-1; clone size: few; CDR3 DNA: TGTGCCAGCAGCCAAGGTGGGGGGGGGAATACCGGGGAGCTGTTTTTT; CDR3 protein: CASSQGGGGNTGELFF
D gene: .; CDR3 length: 19; J gene: TRBJ2-1; V gene: TRBV11-2; clone size: .; CDR3 DNA: TGTGCCAGCAGCTTAACCCGAACGGGGGAACCGAGCTCCTACAATGAGCAGTTCTTC; CDR3 protein: CASSLTRTGEPSSYNEQFF
D gene: .; CDR3 length: 13; J gene: TRBJ2-3; V gene: TRBV11-3; clone size: few; CDR3 DNA: TGTGCCAGCAGCTTAACGGGATCAGATACGCAGTATTTT; CDR3 protein: CASSLTGSDTQYF
D gene: .; CDR3 length: 13; J gene: TRBJ1-5; V gene: TRBV24-1; clone size: .; CDR3 DNA: TGTGCCACCAGTGATGGGGCTCTTCAGCCCCAGCATTTT; CDR3 protein: CATSDGALQPQHF
D gene: .; CDR3 length: 14; J gene: TRBJ1-1; V gene: TRBV5-1; clone size: few; CDR3 DNA: TGCGCCAGCAGCTTACAGGGTGAGGTCACTGAAGCTTTCTTT; CDR3 protein: CASSLQGEVTEAFF
D gene: TRBD2; CDR3 length: 13; J gene: TRBJ2-4; V gene: TRBV6-2/TRBV6-3; clone size: .; CDR3 DNA: TGTGCCAGCAGCCTCCCCCTAGCGGGAGAGCGTCACTTC; CDR3 protein: CASSLPLAGERHF
D gene: TRBD1; CDR3 length: 13; J gene: TRBJ2-7; V gene: TRBV11-3; clone size: few; CDR3 DNA: TGTGCCAGCAGCTTTTCCGGGACAGGCGAGCAGTACTTC; CDR3 protein: CASSFSGTGEQYF
D gene: .; CDR3 length: 16; J gene: TRBJ2-7; V gene: TRBV7-9; clone size: few; CDR3 DNA: TGTGCCAGCAGCTTAGCGCGGGACCGGAGCTCCTACGAGCAGTACTTC; CDR3 protein: CASSLARDRSSYEQYF
D gene: TRBD2; CDR3 length: 14; J gene: TRBJ2-1; V gene: TRBV13; clone size: .; CDR3 DNA: TGTGCCAGCAGCAAGGGACTAGCTGGTAATGAGCAGTTCTTC; CDR3 protein: CASSKGLAGNEQFF
D gene: .; CDR3 length: 13; J gene: TRBJ2-1; V gene: TRBV3-1; clone size: few; CDR3 DNA: TGTGCCAGCAGCCAAGATCCCAGGGCGGGTCAGTTCTTC; CDR3 protein: CASSQDPRAGQFF
D gene: TRBD2; CDR3 length: 14; J gene: TRBJ2-7; V gene: TRBV9; clone size: .; CDR3 DNA: TGTGCCAGCAGCCTACTAGGGGAGGGCGGCGAGCAGTACTTC; CDR3 protein: CASSLLGEGGEQYF
D gene: TRBD2; CDR3 length: 16; J gene: TRBJ2-1; V gene: TRBV5-1; clone size: few; CDR3 DNA: TGCGCCAGCAGCACGGTTGGGCTAGCGGGAGCCAATGAGCAGTTCTTC; CDR3 protein: CASSTVGLAGANEQFF
D gene: TRBD2; CDR3 length: 16; J gene: TRBJ2-3; V gene: TRBV7-6; clone size: .; CDR3 DNA: TGTGCCAGCAGCTTATTTGGGACTAGCGGGCTAGATACGCAGTATTTT; CDR3 protein: CASSLFGTSGLDTQYF
D gene: TRBD1; CDR3 length: 16; J gene: TRBJ2-1; V gene: TRBV5-1; clone size: .; CDR3 DNA: TGCGCCAGCAGCTTCCATCCGGGACAGGGGGCATATGAGCAGTTCTTC; CDR3 protein: CASSFHPGQGAYEQFF
D gene: .; CDR3 length: 16; J gene: TRBJ1-5; V gene: TRBV29-1; clone size: few; CDR3 DNA: TGCAGCGTTGAAGGGAGGGGGGGGACACCAAATCAGCCCCAGCATTTT; CDR3 protein: CSVEGRGGTPNQPQHF
D gene: TRBD1; CDR3 length: 14; J gene: TRBJ2-5; V gene: TRBV12-3/TRBV12-4; clone size: many; CDR3 DNA: TGTGCCAGCAGTTTCGGACAGGGTCAAGAGACCCAGTACTTC; CDR3 protein: CASSFGQGQETQYF
D gene: TRBD1; CDR3 length: 12; J gene: TRBJ1-2; V gene: TRBV20-1; clone size: .; CDR3 DNA: TGCAGTGCGGTACAGGGGGCGAATGGCTACACCTTC; CDR3 protein: CSAVQGANGYTF
D gene: .; CDR3 length: 13; J gene: TRBJ2-4; V gene: TRBV12-3/TRBV12-4; clone size: few; CDR3 DNA: TGTGCCAGCAGTTTAGCGGATTTCGGCATTCAGTACTTC; CDR3 protein: CASSLADFGIQYF
D gene: .; CDR3 length: 15; J gene: TRBJ2-6; V gene: TRBV28; clone size: few; CDR3 DNA: TGTGCCAGCAGTCCCCCCCCCTCTGGGGCCAACGTCCTGACTTTC; CDR3 protein: CASSPPPSGANVLTF
D gene: .; CDR3 length: 13; J gene: TRBJ2-1; V gene: TRBV5-8; clone size: many; CDR3 DNA: TGTGCCAGCAGCTGGGACGGGGACAATGAGCAGTTCTTC; CDR3 protein: CASSWDGDNEQFF
D gene: TRBD2; CDR3 length: 15; J gene: TRBJ2-5; V gene: TRBV9; clone size: .; CDR3 DNA: TGTGCCAGCAGCGTAGCTAGCGGGAGTCAAGAGACCCAGTACTTC; CDR3 protein: CASSVASGSQETQYF
D gene: .; CDR3 length: 14; J gene: TRBJ2-2; V gene: TRBV2; clone size: many; CDR3 DNA: TGTGCCAGCAGTGAAGACAGGGTCCCCGGGGAGCTGTTTTTT; CDR3 protein: CASSEDRVPGELFF
D gene: .; CDR3 length: 14; J gene: TRBJ2-1; V gene: TRBV11-3; clone size: few; CDR3 DNA: TGTGCCAGCAACGGGGGTCTTCTCCGGGCGGAGCAGTTCTTC; CDR3 protein: CASNGGLLRAEQFF
D gene: .; CDR3 length: 15; J gene: TRBJ2-2; V gene: TRBV7-2; clone size: .; CDR3 DNA: TGTGCCAGCAGCTTAGTGGGGGCACAGGCCGGGGAGCTGTTTTTT; CDR3 protein: CASSLVGAQAGELFF
D gene: .; CDR3 length: 14; J gene: TRBJ1-1; V gene: TRBV7-9; clone size: .; CDR3 DNA: TGTGCCAGCAGAGTCGGGGGCCCGGACACTGAAGCTTTCTTT; CDR3 protein: CASRVGGPDTEAFF
D gene: TRBD1; CDR3 length: 23; J gene: TRBJ2-1; V gene: TRBV12-5; clone size: few; CDR3 DNA: TGTGCTAGTGGTTTGGTAGTTCCCCACCGGGACAGGGGGGTTTTTGGGGCAATGAAGGAGCAGTTCTTC; CDR3 protein: CASGLVVPHRDRGVFGAMKEQFF
D gene: .; CDR3 length: 16; J gene: TRBJ1-6; V gene: TRBV9; clone size: .; CDR3 DNA: TGTGCCAGCAGCCTTGGACAGACGCCAGCTAATTCACCCCTCCACTTT; CDR3 protein: CASSLGQTPANSPLHF
D gene: .; CDR3 length: 13; J gene: TRBJ1-5; V gene: TRBV14; clone size: few; CDR3 DNA: TGTGCCAGCAGCCAAGCATGGAATCAGCCCCAGCATTTT; CDR3 protein: CASSQAWNQPQHF
D gene: TRBD1; CDR3 length: 14; J gene: TRBJ2-3; V gene: TRBV28; clone size: few; CDR3 DNA: TGTGCCAGCAGTTCCAGGGGGCAAGGAGATACGCAGTATTTT; CDR3 protein: CASSSRGQGDTQYF
D gene: .; CDR3 length: 12; J gene: TRBJ2-7; V gene: TRBV20-1; clone size: few; CDR3 DNA: TGCAGTGCGATCGGCAGGTACTACGAGCAGTACTTC; CDR3 protein: CSAIGRYYEQYF
D gene: TRBD2; CDR3 length: 15; J gene: TRBJ2-5; V gene: TRBV5-1; clone size: .; CDR3 DNA: TGCGCCAGCAGCTTGAGTAGCGGGTTTCAAGAGACCCAGTACTTC; CDR3 protein: CASSLSSGFQETQYF
D gene: TRBD1; CDR3 length: 15; J gene: TRBJ1-5; V gene: TRBV18; clone size: .; CDR3 DNA: TGTGCCAGCTCACCATCGGGACAGACCAATCAGCCCCAGCATTTT; CDR3 protein: CASSPSGQTNQPQHF
D gene: .; CDR3 length: 15; J gene: TRBJ2-7; V gene: TRBV5-5; clone size: .; CDR3 DNA: TGTGCCAGCAGCCTCACCCAGACGGTTCTCTACGAGCAGTACTTC; CDR3 protein: CASSLTQTVLYEQYF
D gene: TRBD2; CDR3 length: 16; J gene: TRBJ2-3; V gene: TRBV18; clone size: few; CDR3 DNA: TGTGCCAGCTCACCACGGCGGGAGTACAGCACAGATACGCAGTATTTT; CDR3 protein: CASSPRREYSTDTQYF